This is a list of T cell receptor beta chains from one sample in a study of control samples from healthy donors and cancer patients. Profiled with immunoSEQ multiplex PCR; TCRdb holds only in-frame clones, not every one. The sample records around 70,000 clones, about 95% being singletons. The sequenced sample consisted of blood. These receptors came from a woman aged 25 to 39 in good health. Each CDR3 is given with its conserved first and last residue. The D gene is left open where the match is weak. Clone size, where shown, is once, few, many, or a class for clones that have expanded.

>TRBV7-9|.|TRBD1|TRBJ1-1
CASSPRTGSGAEAFF
TGTGCCAGCAGCCCCCGGACAGGGTCAGGAGCTGAAGCTTTCTTT
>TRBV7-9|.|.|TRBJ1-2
CASSRILRTSLYDGYTF
TGTGCCAGCAGCCGGATTCTAAGGACCAGCCTCTATGATGGCTACACCTTC
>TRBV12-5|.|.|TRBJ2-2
CASGPGDTGGPTGELFF
TGTGCTAGTGGTCCCGGAGATACAGGAGGACCCACCGGGGAGCTGTTTTTT
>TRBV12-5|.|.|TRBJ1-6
CASGADTGNSPLHF
TGTGCTAGTGGCGCGGACACCGGTAACTCACCCCTCCACTTT
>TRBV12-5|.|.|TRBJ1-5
CASGLKSNQPQHF
TGTGCTAGTGGCCTGAAGAGCAATCAGCCCCAGCATTTT
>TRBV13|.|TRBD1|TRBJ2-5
CASSLGLSIQGQETQYF
TGTGCCAGCAGCTTAGGCCTTAGCATACAGGGGCAAGAGACCCAGTACTTC
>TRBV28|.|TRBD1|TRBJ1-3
CASSTGTGRYTIYF
TGTGCCAGCAGTACCGGGACAGGAAGATACACCATATATTTT
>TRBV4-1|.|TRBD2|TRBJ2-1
CASSQGRGGVNEQFF
TGCGCCAGCAGCCAGGGGCGGGGGGGCGTCAATGAGCAGTTCTTC
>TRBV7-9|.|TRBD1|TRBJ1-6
CASSFGTASPLHF
TGTGCCAGCAGCTTCGGGACAGCATCACCCCTCCACTTT
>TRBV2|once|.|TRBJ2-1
CASSVARNEQFF
TGTGCCAGCAGTGTGGCCCGGAATGAGCAGTTCTTC
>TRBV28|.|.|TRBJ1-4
CASSFLQSLFF
TGTGCCAGCAGTTTTTTACAGAGCCTGTTTTTT
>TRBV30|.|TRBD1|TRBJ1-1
CAWQTGTGNTEAFF
TGTGCCTGGCAAACCGGGACAGGTAACACTGAAGCTTTCTTT
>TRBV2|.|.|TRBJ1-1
CASVESRNTEAFF
TGTGCCAGCGTAGAGAGTAGGAACACTGAAGCTTTCTTT
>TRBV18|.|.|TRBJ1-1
CASSPPFENTEAFF
TGTGCCAGCTCACCACCTTTCGAGAACACTGAAGCTTTCTTT
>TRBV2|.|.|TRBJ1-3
CASSAPTVISGNTIYF
TGTGCCAGCAGTGCCCCGACGGTTATTTCTGGAAACACCATATATTTT
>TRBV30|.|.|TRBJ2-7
CAWSVTGIYEQYF
TGTGCCTGGAGTGTAACGGGGATCTACGAGCAGTACTTC
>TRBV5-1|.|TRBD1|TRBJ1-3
CASSYDRVGNTIYF
TGCGCCAGCAGCTATGACAGGGTTGGAAACACCATATATTTT
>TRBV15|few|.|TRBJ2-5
CATSRGPETQYF
TGTGCCACCAGCAGGGGGCCAGAGACCCAGTACTTC
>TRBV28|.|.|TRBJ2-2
CASSLFGGSNTGELFF
TGTGCCAGCAGTTTATTTGGGGGCTCGAACACCGGGGAGCTGTTTTTT
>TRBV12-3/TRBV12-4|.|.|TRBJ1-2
CASSSRSRAGYTF
TGTGCCAGCAGTTCTCGAAGTAGGGCCGGCTACACCTTC
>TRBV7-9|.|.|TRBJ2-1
CASSPRDGYNEQFF
TGTGCCAGCAGCCCCCGGGACGGATACAATGAGCAGTTCTTC
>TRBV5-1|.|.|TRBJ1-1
CASSFQGITEAFF
TGCGCCAGCAGCTTCCAGGGAATAACTGAAGCTTTCTTT
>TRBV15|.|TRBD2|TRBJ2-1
CATSRKLAGGGNEQFF
TGTGCCACCAGCAGAAAACTAGCGGGGGGAGGGAATGAGCAGTTCTTC
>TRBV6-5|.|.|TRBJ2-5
CASSYSGGQETQYF
TGTGCCAGCAGTTACTCGGGGGGTCAAGAGACCCAGTACTTC
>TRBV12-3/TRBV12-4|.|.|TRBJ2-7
CASSDQGNEQYF
TGTGCCAGCAGTGACCAGGGTAACGAGCAGTACTTC
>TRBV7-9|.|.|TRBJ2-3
CASSLNYGALGTQYF
TGTGCCAGCAGCTTAAATTACGGGGCGCTGGGTACGCAGTATTTT
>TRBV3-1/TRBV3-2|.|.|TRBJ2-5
CASSNNGGETQYF
TGTGCCAGCAGCAATAACGGTGGGGAGACCCAGTACTTC
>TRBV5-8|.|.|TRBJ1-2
CASSLARGQVGGYTF
TGTGCCAGCAGCTTGGCTCGGGGGCAGGTCGGTGGCTACACCTTC